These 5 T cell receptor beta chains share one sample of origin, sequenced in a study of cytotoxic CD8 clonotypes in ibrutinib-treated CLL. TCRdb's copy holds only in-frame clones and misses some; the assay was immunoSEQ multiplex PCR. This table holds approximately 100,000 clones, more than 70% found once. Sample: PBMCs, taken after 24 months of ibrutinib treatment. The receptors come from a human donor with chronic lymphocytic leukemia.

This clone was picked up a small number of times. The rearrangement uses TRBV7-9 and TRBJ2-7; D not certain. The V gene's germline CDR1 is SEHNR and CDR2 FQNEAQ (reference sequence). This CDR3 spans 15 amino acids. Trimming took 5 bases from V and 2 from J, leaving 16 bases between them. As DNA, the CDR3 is TGTGCCAGCAGCCCAACCCGGGTACAAGCCTACGAGCAGTACTTC. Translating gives CASSPTRVQAYEQYF.

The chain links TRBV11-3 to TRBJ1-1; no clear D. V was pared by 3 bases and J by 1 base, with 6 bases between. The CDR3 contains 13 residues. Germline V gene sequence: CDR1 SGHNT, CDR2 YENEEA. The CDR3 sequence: CASSFFANTEAFF. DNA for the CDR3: TGTGCCAGCAGCTTTTTTGCGAACACTGAAGCTTTCTTT.

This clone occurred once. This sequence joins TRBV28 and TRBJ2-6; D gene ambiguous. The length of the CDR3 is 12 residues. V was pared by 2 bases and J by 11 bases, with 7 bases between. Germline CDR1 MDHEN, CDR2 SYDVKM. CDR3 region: CASSLGLYVLTF. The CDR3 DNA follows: TGTGCCAGCAGTTTAGGGCTGTACGTCCTGACTTTC.

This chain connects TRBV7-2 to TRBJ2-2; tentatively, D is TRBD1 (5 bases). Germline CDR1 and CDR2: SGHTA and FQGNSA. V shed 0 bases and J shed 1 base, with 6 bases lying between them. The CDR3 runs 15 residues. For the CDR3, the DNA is TGTGCCAGCAGCTTAGCGGGGCAGAACACCGGGGAGCTGTTTTTT. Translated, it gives CASSLAGQNTGELFF.

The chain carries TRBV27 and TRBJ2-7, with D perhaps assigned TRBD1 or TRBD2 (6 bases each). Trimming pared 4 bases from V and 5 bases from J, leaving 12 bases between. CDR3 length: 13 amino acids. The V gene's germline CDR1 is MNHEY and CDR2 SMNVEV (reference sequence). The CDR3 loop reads CASSSRRGDEQYF. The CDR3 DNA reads TGTGCCAGCAGTTCCCGGAGGGGGGACGAGCAGTACTTC.